These 9 T cell receptor beta chains came from one sample sequenced in a study of blood T cell repertoires in COVID-19. Assay used: immunoSEQ multiplex PCR; TCRdb lists only in-frame clones, some missing. The data show approximately 250,000 clones, 65% to 90% seen once. Sample: peripheral blood. The receptors were sampled from a man over 45 with COVID-19, enrolled during active disease.

This clone appeared a single time. The chain carries TRBV3-1 (or the pseudogene TRBV3-2) and TRBJ2-1, with D possibly matching TRBD1 (6 bases). V dropped 4 bases and J dropped 7 bases, with 14 bases sitting between them. Germline CDR1 LGHDT, CDR2 YNNKEL (reference sequence). The CDR3 sequence is 14 residues long. In DNA, the CDR3 is TGTGCCAGCAGCCCAAAGAGTGGGACAAATGAGCAGTTCTTC. This codes for CASSPKSGTNEQFF.

The chain joins TRBV5-6 to TRBJ1-4, with D perhaps TRBD1 (6 bases). The germline CDR1 and CDR2 sequences are SGHDT and YYEEEE. The V gene lost 4 bases and the J gene lost 4 bases, with 11 bases spanning the gap. The CDR3 covers 14 residues. The CDR3 is CASSPTGSNEKLFF. CDR3 nucleotide sequence: TGTGCCAGCAGCCCGACAGGAAGTAATGAAAAACTGTTTTTT.

The V and J genes are TRBV15 and TRBJ2-5; D is unclear. Germline-derived CDR1 and CDR2 are LNHNV and YYDKDF (reference sequence). The ends were cut back, 1 base at V and 2 bases at J, with 8 bases in the middle. The CDR3 has 14 amino acids. The CDR3 loop reads CATSRGERQETQYF. The CDR3 DNA sequence: TGTGCCACCAGCAGAGGAGAACGTCAAGAGACCCAGTACTTC.

The gene calls are TRBV6-1 and TRBJ2-7; D perhaps matches TRBD2 (7 bases). Trimming cost V 2 bases and J 6 bases, with 14 bases left between them. The CDR3 runs to 14 residues. Germline CDR1 is MNHNS and CDR2 is SASEGT. The DNA for the CDR3 is TGTGCCAGCAGTGAAACCGGGGGGCTTGGCGAGCAGTACTTC. This translates into CASSETGGLGEQYF.

J is TRBJ1-4 and V is TRBV2; D is unresolved. CDR3 length: 13 residues. CDR1 is SNHLY and CDR2 is FYNNEI in the germline V gene. The V and J ends lost 7 bases and 6 bases respectively, with 12 bases between them. The CDR3 protein is CASNALRDEKLFF. CDR3 sequence (DNA): TGTGCCAGCAACGCCCTCCGCGATGAAAAACTGTTTTTT.

V is TRBV9 and J is TRBJ2-5; D is uncertain. Germline V gives CDR1 SGDLS, CDR2 YYNGEE. V was pared by 4 bases and J by 5 bases, with 18 bases between. The CDR3 loop spans 15 amino acids. The DNA for the CDR3 is TGTGCCAGCAGCTTCGCCCCTAGTCGTTCGGAGACCCAGTACTTC. This sequence encodes CASSFAPSRSETQYF.

The chain has TRBV6-5 and TRBJ2-2; no clear D gene. V was trimmed by 2 bases and J by 8 bases, leaving 6 bases between them. Germline CDR1 and CDR2: MNHEY and SVGAGI. This CDR3 has 12 residues. CDR3 amino acids: CASSYPRGELFF. In nucleotides, the CDR3 is TGTGCCAGCAGTTACCCTAGGGGGGAGCTGTTTTTT.

The rearrangement joins TRBV6-4 to TRBJ2-1; 7 bases fit TRBD2. CDR3 length: 15 residues. CDR1 and CDR2 from the germline V gene are MRHNA and SNTAGT. After removal of 6 bases from V and 2 bases from J, the junction contained 7 bases not matched to a gene. The CDR3 bases are TGTGCCAGCAGCATCCAGGGAGGGCCCTACAATGAGCAGTTCTTC. The encoded protein is CASSIQGGPYNEQFF.

This chain connects TRBV6-5 to TRBJ1-1, with 7 nucleotides matching TRBD1. Germline CDR1 reads MNHEY; CDR2 reads SVGAGI. Trimming at V came to 1 base and at J to 1 base, leaving 6 bases not matched to a gene. The CDR3 spans 16 residues. The CDR3, as DNA: TGTGCCAGCAGTTACTTCGGGACAGCTAAGAACACTGAAGCTTTCTTT. Translation: CASSYFGTAKNTEAFF.